This T cell receptor (beta chain) was obtained from a study of blood T cell repertoires in COVID-19. The V gene's germline CDR1 is KGHDR and CDR2 SFDVKD. This CDR3 comprises 14 residues. The V and J ends lost 9 bases and 7 bases, in that order; junction bases with no gene match: 9. Using immunoSEQ multiplex PCR, the repertoire was profiled, and TCRdb retains in-frame clones only, with some absent. The sample yields some 250,000 clones, around four fifths seen once. J is TRBJ2-2 and V is TRBV24-1; 8 nucleotides agree with TRBD2. Sequencing used peripheral blood. The receptor's source is a middle-aged man with active or convalescent COVID-19. CDR3 bases: TGTGCCACCGGACTAGCCGGGGCCAGCGGGGAGCTGTTTTTT. This sequence encodes CATGLAGASGELFF.